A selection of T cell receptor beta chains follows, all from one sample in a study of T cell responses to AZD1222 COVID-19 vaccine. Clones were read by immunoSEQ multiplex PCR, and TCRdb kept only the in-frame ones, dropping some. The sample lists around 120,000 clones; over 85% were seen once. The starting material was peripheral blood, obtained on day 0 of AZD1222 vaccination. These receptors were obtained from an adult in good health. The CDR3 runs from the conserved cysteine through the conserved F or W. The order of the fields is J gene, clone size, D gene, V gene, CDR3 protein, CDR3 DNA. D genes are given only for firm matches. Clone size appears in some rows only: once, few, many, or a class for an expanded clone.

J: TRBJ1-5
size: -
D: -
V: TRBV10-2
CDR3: CASSERGTGNQPQHF
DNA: TGCGCCAGCAGTGAGAGGGGGACGGGCAATCAGCCCCAGCATTTT

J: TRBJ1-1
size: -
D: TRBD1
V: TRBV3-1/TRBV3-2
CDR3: CASSQVSGTGNTEAFF
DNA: TGTGCCAGCAGCCAAGTATCGGGGACAGGGAACACTGAAGCTTTCTTT

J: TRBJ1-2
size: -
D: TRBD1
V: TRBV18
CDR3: CASSPPRTGFDGYTF
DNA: TGTGCCAGCTCACCTCCGCGGACAGGGTTTGACGGCTACACCTTC

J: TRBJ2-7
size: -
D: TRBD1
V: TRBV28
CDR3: CASSFDRGTNEQYF
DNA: TGTGCCAGCAGTTTCGACAGGGGTACGAACGAGCAGTACTTC

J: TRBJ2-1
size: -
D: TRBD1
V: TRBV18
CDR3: CASSPPSQGGNEQFF
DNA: TGTGCCAGCTCACCACCGTCACAGGGGGGCAATGAGCAGTTCTTC

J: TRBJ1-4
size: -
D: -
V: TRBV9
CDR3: CASSVASGVNGLGEKLFF
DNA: TGTGCCAGCAGCGTAGCTTCGGGCGTTAATGGGTTGGGGGAAAAACTGTTTTTT

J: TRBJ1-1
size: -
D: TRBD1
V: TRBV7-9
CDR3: CASSPLAGQGNTEAFF
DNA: TGTGCCAGCAGCCCCCTCGCGGGACAGGGGAACACTGAAGCTTTCTTT

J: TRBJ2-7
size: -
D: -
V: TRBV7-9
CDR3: CASSPLGLGYEQYF
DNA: TGTGCCAGCAGCCCGTTAGGACTGGGATACGAGCAGTACTTC

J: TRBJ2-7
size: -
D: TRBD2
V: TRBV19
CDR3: CASSIGRRERGFEQYF
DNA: TGTGCCAGTAGTATAGGGAGGCGGGAGCGAGGGTTCGAGCAGTACTTC

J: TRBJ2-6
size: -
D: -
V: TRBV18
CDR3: CASSPPAGANVLTF
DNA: TGTGCCAGCTCACCACCCGCTGGGGCCAACGTCCTGACTTTC

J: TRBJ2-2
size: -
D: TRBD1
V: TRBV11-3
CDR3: CASSTTGANTGELFF
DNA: TGTGCCAGCAGCACTACAGGGGCCAACACCGGGGAGCTGTTTTTT

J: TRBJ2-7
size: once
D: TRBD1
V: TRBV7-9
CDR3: CASSPQMGQGGNEQYF
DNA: TGTGCCAGCAGCCCTCAAATGGGACAGGGAGGAAACGAGCAGTACTTC

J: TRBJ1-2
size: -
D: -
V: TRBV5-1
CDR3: CASSLEGSLNYGYTF
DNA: TGCGCCAGCAGCTTGGAAGGATCCCTTAACTATGGCTACACCTTC

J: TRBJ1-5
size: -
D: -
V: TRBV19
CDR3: CASSILGSGVSNQPQHF
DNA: TGTGCCAGTAGTATTTTGGGATCCGGGGTTAGCAATCAGCCCCAGCATTTT

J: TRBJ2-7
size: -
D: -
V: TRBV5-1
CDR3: CASSLYQKSYEQYF
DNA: TGCGCCAGCAGCTTGTACCAGAAATCCTACGAGCAGTACTTC

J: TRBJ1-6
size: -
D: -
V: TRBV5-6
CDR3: CASSPEGQFNSPLHF
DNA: TGTGCCAGCAGCCCGGAAGGACAGTTCAATTCACCCCTCCACTTT

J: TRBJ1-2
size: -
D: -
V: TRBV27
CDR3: CASSLFGGANYGYTF
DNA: TGTGCCAGCAGTTTATTCGGCGGTGCTAACTATGGCTACACCTTC

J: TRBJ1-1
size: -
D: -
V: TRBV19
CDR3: CASSLKNTEAFF
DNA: TGTGCCAGTAGCCTGAAGAACACTGAAGCTTTCTTT

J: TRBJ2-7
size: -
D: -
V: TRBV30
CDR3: CAWSLGQYSYEQYF
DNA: TGTGCCTGGAGTCTGGGTCAGTACTCCTACGAGCAGTACTTC

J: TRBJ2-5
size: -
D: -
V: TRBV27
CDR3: CASSLSWGEAQYF
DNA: TGTGCCAGCAGTTTATCCTGGGGCGAGGCCCAGTACTTC

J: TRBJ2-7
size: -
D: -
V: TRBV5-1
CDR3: CASSPLTEVYEQYF
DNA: TGCGCCAGCAGCCCCTTGACAGAAGTGTACGAGCAGTACTTC

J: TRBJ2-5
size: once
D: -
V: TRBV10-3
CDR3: CAISDSSQETQYF
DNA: TGTGCCATCAGTGACAGTTCCCAAGAGACCCAGTACTTC

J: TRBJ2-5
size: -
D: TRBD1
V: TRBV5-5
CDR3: CASSQQGRRETQYF
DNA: TGTGCCAGCAGCCAACAGGGGAGACGAGAGACCCAGTACTTC

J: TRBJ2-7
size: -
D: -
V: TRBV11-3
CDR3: CASSLRSGDSYEQYF
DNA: TGTGCCAGCAGCTTACGGTCCGGGGACTCCTACGAGCAGTACTTC

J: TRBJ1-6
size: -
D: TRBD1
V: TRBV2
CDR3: CASSEGTGSYNSPLHF
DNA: TGTGCCAGCAGTGAAGGGACAGGCTCCTATAATTCACCCCTCCACTTT

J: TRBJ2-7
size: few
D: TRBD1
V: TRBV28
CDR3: CASSHPGQGFEQYF
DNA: TGTGCCAGCAGTCATCCGGGACAGGGGTTTGAGCAGTACTTC

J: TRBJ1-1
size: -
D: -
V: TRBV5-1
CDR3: CASSLGLLNTEAFF
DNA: TGCGCCAGCAGCTTGGGTCTCCTGAACACTGAAGCTTTCTTT

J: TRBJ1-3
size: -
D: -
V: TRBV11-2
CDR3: CASNPVGRGTIYF
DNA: TGTGCCAGCAACCCCGTGGGGCGGGGCACCATATATTTT

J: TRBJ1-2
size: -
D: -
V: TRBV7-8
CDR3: CASSLGAYGYTF
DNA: TGTGCCAGCAGCTTAGGTGCCTATGGCTACACCTTC

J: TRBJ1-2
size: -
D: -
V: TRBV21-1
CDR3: CASSTLRHLYGYTF
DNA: TGTGCCAGCAGCACCCTCCGACACCTCTATGGCTACACCTTC

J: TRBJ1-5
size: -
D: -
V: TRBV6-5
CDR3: CASRPVEGGNQPQHF
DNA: TGTGCCAGCAGGCCGGTGGAGGGGGGCAATCAGCCCCAGCATTTT

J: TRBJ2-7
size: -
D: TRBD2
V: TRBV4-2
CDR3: CASSQVERDGAYEQYF
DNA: TGTGCCAGCAGCCAAGTCGAGCGGGACGGAGCCTACGAGCAGTACTTC

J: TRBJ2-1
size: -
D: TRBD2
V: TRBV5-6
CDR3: CASSKGLAAYNEQFF
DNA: TGTGCCAGCAGCAAGGGACTAGCGGCCTACAATGAGCAGTTCTTC

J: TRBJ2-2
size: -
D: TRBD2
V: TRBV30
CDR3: CAWSVLAGENTGELFF
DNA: TGTGCCTGGAGCGTACTAGCGGGGGAGAACACCGGGGAGCTGTTTTTT

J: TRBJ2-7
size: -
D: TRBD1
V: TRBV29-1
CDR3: CSVEEPTGFGLEQYF
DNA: TGCAGCGTTGAAGAGCCGACAGGGTTCGGACTCGAGCAGTACTTC

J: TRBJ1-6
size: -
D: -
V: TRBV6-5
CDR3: CASSPARSANSPLHF
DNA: TGTGCCAGCAGCCCAGCGAGGAGCGCTAATTCACCCCTCCACTTT

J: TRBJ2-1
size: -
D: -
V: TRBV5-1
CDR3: CASSEERGSSYNEQFF
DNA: TGCGCCAGCAGCGAAGAACGGGGGAGCTCCTACAATGAGCAGTTCTTC